This T cell receptor beta chain is from a study of shared clonotypes between healthy human individuals. Naive CD8 cells comprised CD45RO-negative, CCR7-positively selected cells, excluding terminally differentiated effector memory CD45RA+ cells. This clone was picked up one time. What it recognizes is unknown. Germline assignment: CDR1 SGDLS and CDR2 YYNGEE. The junction had 10 bases not matched to a gene; V was cut back by 6 bases and J by 4 bases. CDR3 length equals 15 residues. Several immunoSEQ 96-well plates shared each subset's DNA, each plate a replicate. TCRdb's table, derived via immunoSEQ multiplex PCR, lists solely in-frame clones and lacks some. Among millions of clones, 85% to 95% were seen once, and the ten largest hold about 1.8%. The study, taken as a whole, reports: Relative to memory subsets, naive subsets generally showed larger estimated richness.

This TCR derives from a young man in good health. Some clones in this sample may be carry-over from other donors' samples. This sequence joins TRBV9 and TRBJ1-2; 9 bases fit TRBD1. The sequenced sample consisted of naive CD8+ T cells from PBMCs. This CDR3 is CASTARGTGFYGYTF. CDR3 nucleotide sequence: TGTGCCAGCACCGCCCGAGGGACAGGGTTCTATGGCTACACCTTC.